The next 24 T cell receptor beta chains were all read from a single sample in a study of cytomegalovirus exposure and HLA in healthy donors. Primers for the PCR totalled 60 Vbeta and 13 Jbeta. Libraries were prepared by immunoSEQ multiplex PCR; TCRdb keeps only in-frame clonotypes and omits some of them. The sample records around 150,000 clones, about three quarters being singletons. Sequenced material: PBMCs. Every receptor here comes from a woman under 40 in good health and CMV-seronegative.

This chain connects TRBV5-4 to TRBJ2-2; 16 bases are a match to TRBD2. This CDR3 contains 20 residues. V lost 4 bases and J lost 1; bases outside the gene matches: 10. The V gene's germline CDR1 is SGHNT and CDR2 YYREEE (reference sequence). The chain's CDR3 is CASSLPGGLAGGRNTGELFF. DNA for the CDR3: TGTGCCAGCAGCCTCCCTGGGGGACTAGCGGGGGGGAGGAACACCGGGGAGCTGTTTTTT.

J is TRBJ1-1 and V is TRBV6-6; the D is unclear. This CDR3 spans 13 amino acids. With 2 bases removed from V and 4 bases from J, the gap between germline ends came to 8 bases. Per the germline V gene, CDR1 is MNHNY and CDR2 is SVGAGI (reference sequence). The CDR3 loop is CASSYGEATEAFF. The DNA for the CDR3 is TGTGCCAGCAGTTACGGGGAGGCCACTGAAGCTTTCTTT.

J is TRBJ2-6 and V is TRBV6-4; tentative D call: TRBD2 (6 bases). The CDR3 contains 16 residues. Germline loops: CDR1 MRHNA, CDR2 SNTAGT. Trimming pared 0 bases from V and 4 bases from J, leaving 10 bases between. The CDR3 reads CASSDSGEDGANVLTF. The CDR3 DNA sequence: TGTGCCAGCAGTGACTCGGGGGAGGACGGGGCCAACGTCCTGACTTTC.

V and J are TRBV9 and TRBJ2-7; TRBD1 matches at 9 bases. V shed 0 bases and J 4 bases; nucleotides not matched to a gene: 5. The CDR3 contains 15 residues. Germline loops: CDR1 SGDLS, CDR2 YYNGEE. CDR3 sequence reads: CASSVAGTGLYEQYF. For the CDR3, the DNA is TGTGCCAGCAGCGTAGCAGGGACAGGGCTGTACGAGCAGTACTTC.

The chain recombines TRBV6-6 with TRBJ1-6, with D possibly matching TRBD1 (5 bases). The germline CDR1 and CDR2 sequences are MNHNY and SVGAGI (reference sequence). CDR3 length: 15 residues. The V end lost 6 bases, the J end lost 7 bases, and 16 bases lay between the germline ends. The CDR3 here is CASSHLPDRNSPLHF. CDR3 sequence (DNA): TGTGCCAGCAGCCATTTACCCGACAGAAATTCACCCCTCCACTTT.

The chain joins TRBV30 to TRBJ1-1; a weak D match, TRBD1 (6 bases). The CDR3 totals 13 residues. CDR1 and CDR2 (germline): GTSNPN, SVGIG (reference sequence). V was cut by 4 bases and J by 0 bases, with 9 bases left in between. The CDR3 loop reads CAWTTGLNTEAFF. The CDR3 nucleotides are TGTGCCTGGACCACAGGGTTGAACACTGAAGCTTTCTTT.

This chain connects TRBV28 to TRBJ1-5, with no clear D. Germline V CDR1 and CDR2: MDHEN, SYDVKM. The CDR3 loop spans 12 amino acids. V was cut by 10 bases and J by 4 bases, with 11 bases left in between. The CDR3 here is CATGVLNQPQHF. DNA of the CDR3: TGTGCCACCGGGGTTCTGAATCAGCCCCAGCATTTT.

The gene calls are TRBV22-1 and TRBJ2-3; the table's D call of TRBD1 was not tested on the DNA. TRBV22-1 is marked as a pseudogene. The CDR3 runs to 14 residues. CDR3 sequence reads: CPGSARDRRDTQYF. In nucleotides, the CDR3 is TGTCCTGGGAGCGCACGGGACAGACGGGATACGCAGTATTTT.

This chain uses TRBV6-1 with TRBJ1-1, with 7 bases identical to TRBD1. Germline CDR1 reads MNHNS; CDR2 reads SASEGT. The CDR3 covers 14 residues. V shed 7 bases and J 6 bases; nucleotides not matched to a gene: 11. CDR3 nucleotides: TGTGCCAGCACGAGGGGGCTAGATTTCTCTGAAGCTTTCTTT. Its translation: CASTRGLDFSEAFF.

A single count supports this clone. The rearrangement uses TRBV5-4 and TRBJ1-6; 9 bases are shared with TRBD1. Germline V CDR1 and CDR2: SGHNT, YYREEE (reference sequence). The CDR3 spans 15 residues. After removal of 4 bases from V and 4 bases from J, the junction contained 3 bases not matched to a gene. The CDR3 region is CASSAGTGYNSPLHF. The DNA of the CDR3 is TGTGCCAGCAGCGCCGGGACAGGGTATAATTCACCCCTCCACTTT. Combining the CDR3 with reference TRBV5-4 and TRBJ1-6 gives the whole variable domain ETGVTQSPTHLIKTRGQQVTLRCSSQSGHNTVSWYQQALGQGPQFIFQYYREEENGRGNFPPRFSGLQFPNYSSELNVNALELDDSALYLCASSAGTGYNSPLHFGNGTRLTVT.

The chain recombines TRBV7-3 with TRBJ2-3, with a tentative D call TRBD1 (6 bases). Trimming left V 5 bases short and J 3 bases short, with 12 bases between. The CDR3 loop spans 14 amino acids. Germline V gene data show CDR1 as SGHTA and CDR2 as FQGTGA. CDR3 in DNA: TGTGCCAGCAGCCCCCGTCAGGGGACAGATACGCAGTATTTT. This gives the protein CASSPRQGTDTQYF.

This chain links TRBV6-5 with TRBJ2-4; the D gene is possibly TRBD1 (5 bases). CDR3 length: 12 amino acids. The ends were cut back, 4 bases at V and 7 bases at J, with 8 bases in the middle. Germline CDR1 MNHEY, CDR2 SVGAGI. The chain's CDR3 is CASSSQGNIQYF. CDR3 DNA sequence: TGTGCCAGCAGTTCGCAGGGCAACATTCAGTACTTC.

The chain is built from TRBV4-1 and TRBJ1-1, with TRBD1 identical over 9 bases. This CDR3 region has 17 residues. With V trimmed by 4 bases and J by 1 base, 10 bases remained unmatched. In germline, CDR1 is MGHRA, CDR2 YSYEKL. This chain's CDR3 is CASSRNNRGLGNTEAFF. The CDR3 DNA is TGCGCCAGCAGCCGAAACAACAGGGGGCTGGGGAACACTGAAGCTTTCTTT.

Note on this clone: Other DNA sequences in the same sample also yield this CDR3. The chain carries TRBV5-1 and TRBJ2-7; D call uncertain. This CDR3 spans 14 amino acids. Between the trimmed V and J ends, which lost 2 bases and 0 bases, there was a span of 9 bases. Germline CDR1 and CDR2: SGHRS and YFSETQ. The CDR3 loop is CASSFTGSSYEQYF. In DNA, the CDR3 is TGCGCCAGCAGCTTTACGGGTAGCTCCTACGAGCAGTACTTC.

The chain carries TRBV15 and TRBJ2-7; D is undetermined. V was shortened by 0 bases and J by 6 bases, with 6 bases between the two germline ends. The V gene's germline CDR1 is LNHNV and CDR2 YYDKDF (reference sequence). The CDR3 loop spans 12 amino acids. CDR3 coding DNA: TGTGCCACCAGCAGAGATAAGCGCGAGCAGTACTTC. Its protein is CATSRDKREQYF.

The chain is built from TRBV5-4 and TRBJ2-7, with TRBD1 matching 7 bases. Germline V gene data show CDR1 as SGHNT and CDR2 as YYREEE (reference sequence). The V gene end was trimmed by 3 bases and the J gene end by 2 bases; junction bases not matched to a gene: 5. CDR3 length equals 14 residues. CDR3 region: CASSSDRVAYEQYF. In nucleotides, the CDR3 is TGTGCCAGCAGCTCTGACAGGGTGGCCTACGAGCAGTACTTC.

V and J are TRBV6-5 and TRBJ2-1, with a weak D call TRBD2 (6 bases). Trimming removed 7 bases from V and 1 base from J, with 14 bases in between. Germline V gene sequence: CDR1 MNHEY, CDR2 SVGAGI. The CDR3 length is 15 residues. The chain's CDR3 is CASTLGAGSYNEQFF. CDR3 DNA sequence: TGTGCCAGCACCCTAGGTGCGGGGTCCTACAATGAGCAGTTCTTC.

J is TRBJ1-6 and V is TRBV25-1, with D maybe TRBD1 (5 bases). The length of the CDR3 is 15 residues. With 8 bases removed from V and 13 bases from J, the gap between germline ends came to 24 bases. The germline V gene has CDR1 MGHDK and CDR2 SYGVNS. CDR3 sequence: CASGRGTSQGKPLHF. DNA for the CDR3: TGTGCCAGCGGTCGCGGGACCTCACAAGGGAAGCCCCTCCACTTT.

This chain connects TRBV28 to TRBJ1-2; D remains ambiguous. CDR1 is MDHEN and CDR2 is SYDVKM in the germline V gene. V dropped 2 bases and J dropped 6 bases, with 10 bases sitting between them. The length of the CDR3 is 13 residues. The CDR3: CASSLIHQDGYTF. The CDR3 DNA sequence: TGTGCCAGCAGTTTAATACATCAGGATGGCTACACCTTC.

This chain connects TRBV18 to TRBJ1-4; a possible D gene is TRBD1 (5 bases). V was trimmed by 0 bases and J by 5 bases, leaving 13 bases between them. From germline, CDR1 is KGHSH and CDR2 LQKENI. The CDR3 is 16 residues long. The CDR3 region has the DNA TGTGCCAGCTCACCACCGAATCAGGGAAGAAATGAAAAACTGTTTTTT. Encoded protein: CASSPPNQGRNEKLFF. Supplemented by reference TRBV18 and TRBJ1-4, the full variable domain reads NAGVMQNPRHLVRRRGQEARLRCSPMKGHSHVYWYRQLPEEGLKFMVYLQKENIIDESGMPKERFSAEFPKEGPSILRIQQVVRGDSAAYFCASSPPNQGRNEKLFFGSGTQLSVL.

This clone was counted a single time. The CDR3 nucleotides are TGTGCCAGTAGTCCTCGGACAGGTTTTAACTATGGCTACACCTTC. This gives the protein CASSPRTGFNYGYTF. The chain employs TRBV19 and TRBJ1-2; TRBD1 aligns across 7 bases. The CDR3 length is 15 residues. Germline CDR1 LNHDA, CDR2 SQIVND (reference sequence). V was pared by 5 bases and J by 1 base, with 7 bases of the junction left unmatched.

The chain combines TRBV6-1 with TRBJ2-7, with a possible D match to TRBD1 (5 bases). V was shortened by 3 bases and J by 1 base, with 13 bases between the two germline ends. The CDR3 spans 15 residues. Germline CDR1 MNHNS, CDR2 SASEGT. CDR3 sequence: CASSDQGSRSYEQYF. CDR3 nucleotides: TGTGCCAGCAGTGATCAGGGATCGCGATCCTACGAGCAGTACTTC.

CDR3 in DNA: TGTGCCAGCAGCTGGTCCCGGGACAGGGAACCCAGTCAGTACTTC. Translation: CASSWSRDREPSQYF. The chain recombines TRBV7-6 with TRBJ2-4; 9 nucleotides align to TRBD1. The CDR3 has 15 amino acids. The V segment lost 4 bases and the J segment 12 bases; nucleotides outside the gene matches: 13. CDR1 is SGHVS and CDR2 is FNYEAQ in the germline V gene.

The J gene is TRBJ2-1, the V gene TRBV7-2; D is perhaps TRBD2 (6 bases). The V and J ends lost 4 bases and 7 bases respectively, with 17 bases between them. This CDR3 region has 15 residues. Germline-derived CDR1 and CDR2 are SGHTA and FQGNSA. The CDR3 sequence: CASSSQDRDSNEQFF. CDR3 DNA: TGTGCCAGCAGCTCCCAGGACCGGGACTCTAATGAGCAGTTCTTC.